What follows are 14 T cell receptor beta chains derived from one specimen sequenced in a study of blood T cells in healthy people across ages. Primed by a sample-barcoded 5' primer and a J-beta primer mix, a second PCR proceeded for roughly 6 to 12 cycles. TCRdb ran MiXCR on the 5' RACE reads and lists one entry per CDR3 protein. The sample lists fewer than 650,000 distinct CDR3 sequences; about a quarter were seen once. These same records also appear under a second study, on T cells of mothers and their children.

The source material was blood. The receptors were sampled from a boy aged 2-9 years in good health.

The chain combines TRBV25-1 with TRBJ2-3; D ambiguous. Germline lookup yields CDR1 MGHDK and CDR2 SYGVNS. Trimming cost V 3 bases and J 0 bases, with 7 bases left between them. This CDR3 contains 14 residues. The CDR3 region is CASSDGRSTDTQYF. DNA of the CDR3: TGTGCCAGCAGTGATGGCCGGAGCACAGATACGCAGTATTTT.

This clonotype was recorded once. Here the CDR3 reads CASSRRLAGGPLNIQYF. DNA of the CDR3: TGCGCCAGCAGCCGCCGACTAGCGGGAGGGCCGCTAAACATTCAGTACTTC. V and J are TRBV4-3 and TRBJ2-4; 14 bases align to TRBD2. The CDR3 is 17 amino acids. V dropped 4 bases and J dropped 6; count of bases not matched to a gene: 8. Germline V gene lookup returns CDR1 LGHNA and CDR2 YSLEER.

The V call is TRBV27, the J call TRBJ2-1, with D unclear. The CDR3 is 13 residues long. CDR1 and CDR2 from the germline V gene are MNHEY and SMNVEV (reference sequence). V dropped 2 bases and J dropped 7 bases, with 9 bases sitting between them. The DNA of the CDR3 is TGTGCCAGCAGTTTAGGGCATTTTAATGAGCAGTTCTTC. It encodes CASSLGHFNEQFF.

CDR3: CATSDPQQRNIQYF. CDR3 in DNA: TGTGCCACCAGTGATCCCCAGCAGAGGAACATTCAGTACTTC. The rearrangement links TRBV24-1 to TRBJ2-4; D not certain. The germline V gene has CDR1 KGHDR and CDR2 SFDVKD. The CDR3 is 14 amino acids. Trimming took 3 bases from V and 7 from J, leaving 12 bases between them.

This clonotype was picked up many times. The rearrangement joins TRBV7-9 to TRBJ1-1, with a possible D match to TRBD1 (6 bases). The V gene lost 4 bases and the J gene lost 1 base, with 7 bases spanning the gap. Per germline, CDR1 SEHNR and CDR2 FQNEAQ (reference sequence). The CDR3 sequence is 13 residues long. DNA for the CDR3: TGTGCCAGCAGCTCGACAGGGAACACTGAAGCTTTCTTT. Translation: CASSSTGNTEAFF.

This clonotype was found once. This chain connects TRBV6-2 or TRBV6-3 to TRBJ2-3, with D uncertain. There are 15 residues in the CDR3. Germline loops: CDR1 MNHEY, CDR2 SVGEGT. The V and J ends lost 2 bases and 0 bases respectively, with 9 bases between them. This CDR3 reads CASSYLGLSTDTQYF. The CDR3 nucleotides read TGTGCCAGCAGTTACCTCGGTCTGAGCACAGATACGCAGTATTTT.

This clonotype has more than one count but fewer than ten. The rearrangement joins TRBV20-1 to TRBJ2-5; 9 nucleotides line up with TRBD1. The V gene's germline CDR1 is DFQATT and CDR2 SNEGSKA (reference sequence). The CDR3 spans 15 residues. The junction had 10 bases not matched to a gene; V was cut back by 6 bases and J by 2 bases. The CDR3 nucleotides are TGCAGTGCCAGCCGGGACAGGGTATTACAAGAGACCCAGTACTTC. Translation: CSASRDRVLQETQYF.

This clonotype was counted a few times. V is TRBV7-2 and J is TRBJ2-5; a weak D match, TRBD2 (6 bases). This CDR3 spans 15 amino acids. The germline V gene has CDR1 SGHTA and CDR2 FQGNSA. V lost 3 bases, J lost 1 base, and 12 bases lay in between. CDR3 bases: TGTGCCAGCAGCTTCTTGGGGGGAGGCCAAGAGACCCAGTACTTC. It translates to CASSFLGGGQETQYF.

This clonotype was seen more than once but under ten times. The rearrangement uses TRBV5-1 and TRBJ2-7; 7 bases are a match to TRBD1. Trimming removed 3 bases from V and 1 base from J; junction bases left unmatched: 7. The CDR3 has 15 amino acids. Per germline, CDR1 SGHRS and CDR2 YFSETQ. The CDR3, as DNA: TGCGCCAGCAGCTCTGCGGACAGGAGTTCCTACGAGCAGTACTTC. Protein product: CASSSADRSSYEQYF.

The J gene is TRBJ2-7, the V gene TRBV7-2; D tentatively reads TRBD1 or TRBD2 (5 bases each). Trimming removed 5 bases at V and 2 bases at J, with 10 bases between. Germline V gene data show CDR1 as SGHTA and CDR2 as FQGNSA. The CDR3 covers 13 residues. CDR3 residues: CASSPGDPYEQYF. The CDR3 DNA follows: TGTGCCAGCAGCCCCGGGGACCCCTACGAGCAGTACTTC.

The chain is built from TRBV6-1 and TRBJ2-3; unclear D gene. Germline V gene lookup returns CDR1 MNHNS and CDR2 SASEGT. Trimming took 5 bases from V and 0 from J, leaving 18 bases between them. The CDR3 sequence is 17 residues long. CDR3 coding DNA: TGTGCCAGCAGTCAACTCTGGCAGGCAGAAAGCACAGATACGCAGTATTTT. Translating gives CASSQLWQAESTDTQYF.

The chain is built from TRBV24-1 and TRBJ2-3; D is unresolved. Looked up from germline, CDR1 is KGHDR and CDR2 is SFDVKD. The CDR3 has 13 amino acids. V was pared by 4 bases and J by 6 bases, with 10 bases between. The CDR3 sequence is CATSDYDGDTQYF. CDR3 DNA: TGTGCCACCAGTGACTATGACGGGGATACGCAGTATTTT.

This clonotype occurred a few times. V and J are TRBV7-9 and TRBJ2-5, with 7 bases aligning to TRBD1. The J call may be mistaken, given a closer DNA end match to TRBJ2-7. Germline CDR1 and CDR2: SEHNR and FQNEAQ (reference sequence). The CDR3 is made up of 13 amino acids. The CDR3 DNA reads as TGTGCCAGCAGCATCGACAGGGCCCACGAGCAGTACTTC. It yields the protein CASSIDRAHEQYF.

As concerns this clonotype: A much larger clone is a single base away; this may be a read error. This rearrangement joins TRBV6-6 to TRBJ2-5; the D gene is possibly TRBD2 (5 bases). Looked up from germline, CDR1 is MNHNY and CDR2 is SVGAGI (reference sequence). CDR3 length: 13 residues. CDR3 DNA: TGTGCCAGCACCGCCTTAGGAGGAGAGGCCCAGTACTTC. Residues: CASTALGGEAQYF.